One sample yielded the 24 T cell receptor beta chains listed below, sequenced in a study of regulatory T cells in long-lasting Graves disease. Investigators prepared the TCR beta libraries by applying iRepertoire HTBI primers and Arm-PCR of CDR3 regions. MiXCR, run by TCRdb on the multiplex PCR reads, gives a single entry per CDR3 protein. The profile shows 600,000 to 650,000 distinct CDR3 sequences, around 17% of them singletons. The time point denotes: newly diagnosed GD, antithyroid drugs for less than 3 months. PBMC-extracted RNA yielded the TCR library. The sample was also reused in another study, on T cells in Graves' hyperthyroidism and ophthalmopathy.

The input for sequencing was peripheral blood mononuclear cells (PBMCs), taken at new diagnosis, from a patient treated with antithyroid drugs. The receptors were gathered from a woman in her twenties or thirties with Graves disease.

This clonotype has at least ten counts. The rearrangement uses TRBV5-1 and TRBJ2-1; 8 positions agree with TRBD2. Germline CDR1 and CDR2: SGHRS and YFSETQ. With 2 bases clipped from V and 3 bases from J, the junction kept 4 bases outside the gene matches. CDR3 length: 15 residues. CDR3 bases: TGCGCCAGCAGCTTAAGTAGCGGGAACTACAATGAGCAGTTCTTC. Amino acids: CASSLSSGNYNEQFF. The complete variable domain, with remaining parts taken from reference TRBV5-1 and TRBJ2-1, reads KAGVTQTPRYLIKTRGQQVTLSCSPISGHRSVSWYQQTPGQGLQFLFEYFSETQRNKGNFPGRFSGRQFSNSRSEMNVSTLELGDSALYLCASSLSSGNYNEQFFGPGTRLTVL.

A word on this clonotype: A much larger clone lies a single base off, so this may be a read error. CDR3: CGSSPPRGEAFF. CDR3 sequence (DNA): TGTGGCAGCAGTCCCCCCCGGGGGGAAGCTTTCTTT. The V and J genes are TRBV6-1 and TRBJ1-1; D possibly corresponds to TRBD1 (5 bases). Germline V CDR1 and CDR2: MNHNS, SASEGT. There are 12 residues in the CDR3.

The rearrangement uses TRBV20-1 and TRBJ2-1; 15 positions agree with TRBD2. J gave up 8 bases and V 4 bases, and 6 bases lay outside the gene matches. There are 15 residues in the CDR3. Germline V CDR1 and CDR2: DFQATT, SNEGSKA (reference sequence). CDR3 sequence (DNA): TGCAGTGCTATCTGGGGACTAGCGGGAGGTTATGAGCAGTTCTTC. The encoded protein is CSAIWGLAGGYEQFF.

This clonotype has at least ten counts. The J gene is TRBJ2-2, the V gene TRBV15; D call uncertain. Germline lookup yields CDR1 LNHNV and CDR2 YYDKDF (reference sequence). This CDR3 is built from 16 residues. Deletions cut 5 bases from V and 7 bases from J, with 20 bases between. The CDR3 reads CATSPAGQAYGGELFF. The CDR3 DNA reads as TGTGCCACCAGCCCCGCCGGCCAGGCCTACGGCGGGGAGCTGTTTTTT. The variable domain in full, completed from reference TRBV15 and TRBJ2-2, reads DAMVIQNPRYQVTQFGKPVTLSCSQTLNHNVMYWYQQKSSQAPKLLFHYYDKDFNNEADTPDNFQSRRPNTSFCFLDIRSPGLGDTAMYLCATSPAGQAYGGELFFGEGSRLTVL.

This clonotype was picked up many times. DNA of the CDR3: TGTGCCAGCAGCACCTACAGGGAGGATACGCAGTATTTT. This encodes CASSTYREDTQYF. V and J are TRBV7-3 and TRBJ2-3, with D perhaps matching TRBD1 (6 bases). This CDR3 is built from 13 residues. Trimming took off 5 bases at V and 6 bases at J, with 12 bases between the two ends. CDR1 and CDR2 (germline): SGHTA, FQGTGA.

The V gene is TRBV4-1, the J gene TRBJ2-7; 9 nucleotides align to TRBD2. Judging by the DNA end, TRBJ2-5 fits better; the J call may be wrong. The CDR3 is 19 residues long. Germline V gives CDR1 MGHRA, CDR2 YSYEKL. The CDR3 DNA reads as TGCGCCAGCAGCCAATCAGGGGCTTTGACTAGCGGTAGCCAAGAGACCCAGTACTTC. This codes for CASSQSGALTSGSQETQYF.

This clonotype was seen at least ten times. V usage is TRBV20-1 and J usage is TRBJ2-3, with 7 bases lining up with TRBD2. The CDR3 has 12 amino acids. The germline V gene encodes CDR1 DFQATT and CDR2 SNEGSKA (reference sequence). Germline trimming cut 6 bases from V and 14 bases from J; bases unmatched to any gene: 14. CDR3 sequence: CSAGSGGAVVYF. The CDR3 DNA is TGCAGTGCCGGCTCGGGGGGAGCGGTGGTGTATTTT.

This clonotype was counted many times. V is TRBV7-9 and J is TRBJ1-1, with D uncertain. Trimming stripped 2 bases from V and 10 bases from J, with 8 bases between. Looked up from germline, CDR1 is SEHNR and CDR2 is FQNEAQ (reference sequence). CDR3 length equals 11 residues. This CDR3 is CASSLTSRAFF. CDR3 coding DNA: TGTGCCAGCAGCTTAACGTCAAGAGCTTTCTTT.

There are a few counts of this clonotype. This chain connects TRBV20-1 to TRBJ2-7; TRBD1 might be the D (6 bases). This CDR3 contains 12 residues. In germline, CDR1 is DFQATT, CDR2 SNEGSKA (reference sequence). Trimming left V 5 bases short and J 3 bases short, with 11 bases between. The CDR3 DNA sequence: TGCAGTGCTCGGACAGTCCTCTACGAGCAGTACTTC. As protein: CSARTVLYEQYF.

This rearrangement joins TRBV14 to TRBJ2-3; D not resolved. Per germline, CDR1 SGHDN and CDR2 FVKESK. The CDR3 extends over 15 amino acids. V lost 1 base and J 0 bases, leaving 8 bases between the germline ends. CDR3 residues: CASSQGGTSTDTQYF. Here the CDR3 DNA reads TGTGCCAGCAGCCAAGGTGGTACTAGCACAGATACGCAGTATTTT.

Concerning this clonotype itself: It may be a read error: a sequence one base away is much more abundant. J is TRBJ2-1 and V is TRBV2, with a tentative D call TRBD2 (5 bases). The length of the CDR3 is 16 residues. Germline V lookup: CDR1 SNHLY, CDR2 FYNNEI. CDR3 DNA: TGTGCCAGCAGCTTAGCGTTCGGAGTCCCCTACGATGAGCAGTTCTTC. Translated, it gives CASSLAFGVPYDEQFF. The variable domain in full, with the rest retrieved from reference TRBV2 and TRBJ2-1, is EPEVTQTPSHQVTQMGQEVILRCVPISNHLYFYWYRQILGQKVEFLVSFYNNEISEKSEIFDDQFSVERPDGSNFTLKIRSTKLEDSAMYFCASSLAFGVPYDEQFFGPGTRLTVL.

This clonotype was detected only a few times. J is TRBJ2-7 and V is TRBV20-1, with 8 bases fitting TRBD2. V lost 6 bases to trimming and J lost 1 base; unmatched junction nucleotides: 8. Germline V gene sequence: CDR1 DFQATT, CDR2 SNEGSKA (reference sequence). This CDR3 contains 14 residues. CDR3: CSAHSGIASYEQYF. DNA for the CDR3: TGCAGTGCCCATAGCGGGATTGCTTCCTACGAGCAGTACTTC.

This clonotype has at least ten counts. The chain joins TRBV3-1 to TRBJ1-4; TRBD1 might be the D (5 bases). The CDR3 is 17 residues long. Germline CDR1 and CDR2: LGHDT and YNNKEL (reference sequence). Trimming stripped 0 bases from V and 4 bases from J, with 15 bases between. CDR3 residues: CASSQEILRGSNEKLFF. As DNA, the CDR3 is TGTGCCAGCAGCCAAGAGATTCTGAGGGGCAGTAATGAAAAACTGTTTTTT.

There are many counts of this clonotype. The rearrangement joins TRBV11-1 to TRBJ2-7; tentatively, D is TRBD2 (6 bases). The CDR3 contains 12 residues. Trimming shortened V by 5 bases and J by 5 bases, and 10 bases separated the two germline ends. In germline, CDR1 is SGHAT, CDR2 FQDESV (reference sequence). The DNA for the CDR3 is TGTGCCAGCAGCCGGCGGGGCCACGAGCAGTACTTC. As protein: CASSRRGHEQYF.

The V call is TRBV6-9, the J call TRBJ2-4; TRBD1 aligns across 11 bases. The CDR3 is 16 residues long. Germline V gene sequence: CDR1 MNHGY, CDR2 SVAAGI. The junction had 9 bases not matched to a gene; V was cut back by 3 bases and J by 8 bases. The CDR3 coding sequence is TGTGCCAGCAGTTACTCTGCAGGGACAGGGGGGGACATTCAGTACTTC. Translated: CASSYSAGTGGDIQYF.

This sequence joins TRBV5-1 and TRBJ2-3; 7 bases match TRBD1. The CDR3 is made up of 16 amino acids. The ends lost 4 bases at V and 2 bases at J; junction bases unmatched: 10. Germline CDR1 is SGHRS and CDR2 is YFSETQ. The CDR3 DNA reads TGCGCCAGCAGCCCAGGGACAGCAATCTCCACAGATACGCAGTATTTT. It is translated as CASSPGTAISTDTQYF.

This clonotype has more than one count but fewer than ten. The V gene is TRBV30, the J gene TRBJ2-3; weak D call: TRBD2 (5 bases). The CDR3 spans 14 residues. Germline-derived CDR1 and CDR2 are GTSNPN and SVGIG (reference sequence). V lost 3 bases to trimming and J lost 6 bases, with 16 bases between them. The CDR3 DNA reads as TGTGCCTGGAGCCTACTAGTTTCAGCTGATACGCAGTATTTT. Translating it yields CAWSLLVSADTQYF.

This clonotype appeared many times. This chain joins TRBV12-3 or TRBV12-4 and TRBJ2-1; tentatively, D is TRBD2 (6 bases). With the DNA end fitting TRBJ2-5 better, the J assignment may be wrong. CDR3 length: 15 residues. For the CDR3, the DNA is TGTGCCAGCAGTCCCCCGACGGGACTTAGAGAGACCCAGTACTTC. Translating it yields CASSPPTGLRETQYF.

The V call is TRBV10-3, the J call TRBJ2-7; TRBD1 matches at 7 bases. The CDR3 contains 15 residues. Unmatched junction bases numbered 8, after V lost 6 bases and J lost 0 bases. Germline V lookup: CDR1 ENHRY, CDR2 SYGVKD. The CDR3: CAISGTGTDSYEQYF. CDR3 nucleotides: TGTGCCATCAGCGGAACCGGGACAGACTCCTACGAGCAGTACTTC.

This clonotype was detected ten times or more. The chain recombines TRBV7-8 with TRBJ2-7; 9 bases are shared with TRBD2. The CDR3 is 14 amino acids. J lost 5 bases, V lost 3 bases, and 5 bases had no gene match. Germline V lookup: CDR1 SGHVS, CDR2 FQNEAQ. CDR3 coding DNA: TGTGCCAGCAGCTTCGCGGGGGGGTCAGACGAGCAGTACTTC. Amino acids: CASSFAGGSDEQYF.

This clonotype was seen at least ten times. DNA of the CDR3: TGTGCCAGCAGTTTCAGGGACAGGGGGCAATACGAGCAGTACTTC. Its translation is CASSFRDRGQYEQYF. This sequence joins TRBV28 and TRBJ2-7, with TRBD1 matching over 12 bases. CDR1 is MDHEN, CDR2 SYDVKM, per germline. The trim removed 3 bases at V and 4 bases at J, leaving 4 bases unmatched. The CDR3 has 15 amino acids.

This chain joins TRBV5-1 and TRBJ2-3; TRBD1 is a possible D gene (6 bases). The CDR3 is made up of 17 amino acids. Trimming removed 0 bases from V and 1 base from J, with 15 bases in between. Germline V lookup: CDR1 SGHRS, CDR2 YFSETQ. The chain's CDR3 is CASSLDPTGGGTDTQYF. The CDR3 DNA follows: TGCGCCAGCAGCTTGGATCCGACAGGTGGGGGCACAGATACGCAGTATTTT. Complete variable domain (other parts from reference TRBV5-1 and TRBJ2-3): KAGVTQTPRYLIKTRGQQVTLSCSPISGHRSVSWYQQTPGQGLQFLFEYFSETQRNKGNFPGRFSGRQFSNSRSEMNVSTLELGDSALYLCASSLDPTGGGTDTQYFGPGTRLTVL.

The table lists this clonotype with a few counts. The chain combines TRBV12-3 or TRBV12-4 with TRBJ2-7, with D possibly TRBD2 on 7 matching bases. V was cut by 6 bases and J by 1 base, with 16 bases left in between. CDR3 length: 15 residues. CDR3 nucleotide sequence: TGTGCCAGCAGAAAAAAGGGGGGGGAATCCTACGAGCAGTACTTC. Translated: CASRKKGGESYEQYF.

This clonotype was observed a few times. The chain joins TRBV19 to TRBJ1-5, with 9 bases matching TRBD1. Trimming removed 4 bases from V and 6 bases from J; junction bases left unmatched: 10. Looked up from germline, CDR1 is LNHDA and CDR2 is SQIVND (reference sequence). The CDR3 length is 16 residues. The CDR3 region is CASSRSGGTGSQPQHF. The CDR3 coding sequence is TGTGCCAGTAGTAGGTCGGGCGGGACAGGGTCTCAGCCCCAGCATTTT.